This T cell receptor beta chain comes out of a study of blood T cell repertoires in COVID-19. For the study at large: Researchers got acute and convalescent COVID-19 samples from the United States, Italy and Spain. PBMCs, B-cell-depleted T cells, or T cells provided the cDNA or gDNA that made up the material.

Per germline, CDR1 MGHDK and CDR2 SYGVNS. The CDR3 consists of 16 residues. Trimming pared 6 bases from V and 4 bases from J, leaving 18 bases between. In the original workflow: Nucleated cell number was recorded as an estimate derived from reference gene primer amplification. Libraries were prepared by immunoSEQ multiplex PCR; TCRdb keeps only in-frame clonotypes and omits some of them. Clone size and V and J calls were adopted from that table, with D and trimming inferred from the DNA. The sample lists fewer than 300,000 clones; 85% to 90% were seen once. This sequence originates from a woman between 35 and 50 years old who had recovered from COVID-19. The specimen sequenced was peripheral blood. The chain recombines TRBV25-1 with TRBJ2-2; perhaps TRBD2 as D (7 bases). This CDR3 reads CASSPRGARGTGELFF. CDR3 sequence (DNA): TGTGCCAGCAGCCCCCGGGGGGCCCGGGGCACCGGGGAGCTGTTTTTT.